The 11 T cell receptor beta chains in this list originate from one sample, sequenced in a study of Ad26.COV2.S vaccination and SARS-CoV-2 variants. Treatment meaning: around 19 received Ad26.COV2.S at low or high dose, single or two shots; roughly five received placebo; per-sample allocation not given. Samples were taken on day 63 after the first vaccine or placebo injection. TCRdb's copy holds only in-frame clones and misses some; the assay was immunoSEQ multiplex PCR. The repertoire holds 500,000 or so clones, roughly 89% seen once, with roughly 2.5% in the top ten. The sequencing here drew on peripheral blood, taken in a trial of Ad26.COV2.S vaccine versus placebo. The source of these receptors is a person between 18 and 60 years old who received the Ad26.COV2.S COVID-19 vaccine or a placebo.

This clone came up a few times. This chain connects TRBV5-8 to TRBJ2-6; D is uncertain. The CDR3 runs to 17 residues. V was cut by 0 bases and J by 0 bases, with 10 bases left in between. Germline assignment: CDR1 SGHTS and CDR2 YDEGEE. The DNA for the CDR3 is TGTGCCAGCAGCTTGGCCGGCGGCATCTCTGGGGCCAACGTCCTGACTTTC. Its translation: CASSLAGGISGANVLTF.

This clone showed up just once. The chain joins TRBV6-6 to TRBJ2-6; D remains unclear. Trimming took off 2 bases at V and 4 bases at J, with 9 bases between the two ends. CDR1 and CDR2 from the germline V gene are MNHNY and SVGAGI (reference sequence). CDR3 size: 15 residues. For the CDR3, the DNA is TGTGCCAGCAGTTACGTGCAAGCCGGGGCCAACGTCCTGACTTTC. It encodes CASSYVQAGANVLTF.

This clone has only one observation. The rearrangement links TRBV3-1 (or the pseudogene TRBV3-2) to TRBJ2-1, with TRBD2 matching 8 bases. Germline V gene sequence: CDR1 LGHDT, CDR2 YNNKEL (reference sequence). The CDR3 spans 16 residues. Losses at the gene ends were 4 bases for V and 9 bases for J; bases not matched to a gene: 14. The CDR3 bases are TGTGCCAGCAGCCGACAACTATTAGCGGGGCACGGTGAGCAGTTCTTC. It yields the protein CASSRQLLAGHGEQFF.

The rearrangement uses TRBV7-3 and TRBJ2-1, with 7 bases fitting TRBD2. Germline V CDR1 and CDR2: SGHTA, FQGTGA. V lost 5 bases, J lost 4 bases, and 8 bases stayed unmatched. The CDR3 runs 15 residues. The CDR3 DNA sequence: TGTGCCAGCAGCCCGACTAGCCAGAATTACAATGAGCAGTTCTTC. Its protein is CASSPTSQNYNEQFF.

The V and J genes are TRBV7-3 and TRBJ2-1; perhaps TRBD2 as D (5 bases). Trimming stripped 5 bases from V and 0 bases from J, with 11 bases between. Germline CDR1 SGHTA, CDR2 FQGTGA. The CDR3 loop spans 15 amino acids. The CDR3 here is CASSHSVSSYNEQFF. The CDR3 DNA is TGTGCCAGCAGCCATAGCGTAAGCTCCTACAATGAGCAGTTCTTC.

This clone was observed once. The CDR3 nucleotides are TGCGCCAGCAGCCAGCTGCTCCGACTCCAAGAGACCCAGTACTTC. It codes for CASSQLLRLQETQYF. The chain couples TRBV4-3 to TRBJ2-5; D not certain. Trimming shortened V by 3 bases and J by 1 base, and 12 bases separated the two germline ends. Per germline, CDR1 LGHNA and CDR2 YSLEER. This CDR3 contains 15 residues.

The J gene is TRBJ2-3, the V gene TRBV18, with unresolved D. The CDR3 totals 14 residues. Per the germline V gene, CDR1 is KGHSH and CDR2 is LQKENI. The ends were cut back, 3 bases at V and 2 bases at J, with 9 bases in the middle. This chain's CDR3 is CASSPGLYTDTQYF. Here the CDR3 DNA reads TGTGCCAGCTCACCGGGATTATACACAGATACGCAGTATTTT.

The CDR3 is CASSSSTEATNEKLFF. CDR3 in DNA: TGTGCCAGCAGCTCCTCGACAGAAGCAACTAATGAAAAACTGTTTTTT. This chain connects TRBV5-4 to TRBJ1-4; a possible D gene is TRBD1 (5 bases). Trimming removed 3 bases from V and 0 bases from J, with 12 bases in between. The germline V gene has CDR1 SGHNT and CDR2 YYREEE (reference sequence). CDR3 length: 16 amino acids.

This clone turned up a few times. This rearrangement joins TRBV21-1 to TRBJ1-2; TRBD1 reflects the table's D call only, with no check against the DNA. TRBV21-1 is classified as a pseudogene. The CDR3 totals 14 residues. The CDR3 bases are TGTGCCAGCAGCCGGGACACTCAATACTATGGCTACACCTTC. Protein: CASSRDTQYYGYTF.

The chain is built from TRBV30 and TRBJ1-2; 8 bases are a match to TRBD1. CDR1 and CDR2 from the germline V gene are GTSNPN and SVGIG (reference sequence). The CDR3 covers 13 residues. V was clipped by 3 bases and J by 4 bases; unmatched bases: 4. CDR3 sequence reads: CAWSVQGAYGYTF. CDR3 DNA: TGTGCCTGGAGCGTCCAGGGGGCCTATGGCTACACCTTC.

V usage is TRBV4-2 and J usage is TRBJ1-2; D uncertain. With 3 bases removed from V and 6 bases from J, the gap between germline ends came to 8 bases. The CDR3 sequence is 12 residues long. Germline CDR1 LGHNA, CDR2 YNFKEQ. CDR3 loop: CASSQVRDGYTF. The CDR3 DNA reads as TGTGCCAGCAGCCAGGTGAGGGATGGCTACACCTTC.